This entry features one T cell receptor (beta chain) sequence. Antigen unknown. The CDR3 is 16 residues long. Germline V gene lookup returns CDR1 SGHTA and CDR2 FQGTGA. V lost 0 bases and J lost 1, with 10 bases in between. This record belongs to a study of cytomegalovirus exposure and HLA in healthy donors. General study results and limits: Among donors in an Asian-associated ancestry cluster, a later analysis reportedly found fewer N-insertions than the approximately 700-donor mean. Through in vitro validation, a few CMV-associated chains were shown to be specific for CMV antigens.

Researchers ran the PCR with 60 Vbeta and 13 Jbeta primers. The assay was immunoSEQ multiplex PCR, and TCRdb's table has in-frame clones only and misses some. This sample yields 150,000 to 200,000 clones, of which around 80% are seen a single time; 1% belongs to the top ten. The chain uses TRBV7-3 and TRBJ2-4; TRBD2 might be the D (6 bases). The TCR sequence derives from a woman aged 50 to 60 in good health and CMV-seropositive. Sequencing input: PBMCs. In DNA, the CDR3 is TGTGCCAGCAGCTTAACCCCGGGAGCGGCCAAAAACATTCAGTACTTC. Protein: CASSLTPGAAKNIQYF.